The next 22 T cell receptor beta chains were all read from a single sample in a study of blood T cell repertoires in COVID-19. Sequencing used immunoSEQ multiplex PCR; TCRdb keeps in-frame clones, though not all of them. The sample lists 320,000 or so clones, around 84% occurring once. The sequencing sample was made of PBMCs or T cells enriched from blood (not recorded which). Every receptor here comes from a woman aged 25 to 39 who had been exposed to COVID-19.

The V gene is TRBV5-1, the J gene TRBJ1-6; 10 bases map to TRBD1. The germline gives CDR1 SGHRS, CDR2 YFSETQ. V lost 7 bases, J lost 8 bases, and 6 bases stayed unmatched. This CDR3 spans 14 amino acids. The CDR3 reads CASWTGGVDSPLHF. The CDR3 DNA follows: TGCGCCAGCTGGACAGGGGGGGTCGATTCACCCCTCCACTTT.

This sequence joins TRBV5-8 and TRBJ1-1; D ambiguous. The germline V and J ends were trimmed by 3 bases and 7 bases, with 7 bases remaining between them. CDR3 length: 11 amino acids. Germline CDR1 is SGHTS and CDR2 is YDEGEE. CDR3 coding DNA: TGTGCCAGCAGCTACAGTGGTGAAGCTTTCTTT. This gives the protein CASSYSGEAFF.

The chain couples TRBV27 to TRBJ2-7; TRBD2 matches at 12 bases. The CDR3 has 15 residues. Germline-derived CDR1 and CDR2 are MNHEY and SMNVEV (reference sequence). V dropped 6 bases and J dropped 3; count of bases not matched to a gene: 6. The CDR3 region is CASSYQGLAGYEQYF. The CDR3 DNA is TGTGCCAGCAGCTATCAGGGACTAGCGGGCTACGAGCAGTACTTC.

The chain carries TRBV25-1 and TRBJ1-4; D uncertain. The CDR3 has 17 amino acids. Germline CDR1 reads MGHDK; CDR2 reads SYGVNS. V dropped 0 bases and J dropped 8 bases, with 19 bases sitting between them. CDR3 sequence (DNA): TGTGCCAGCAGTGAATATAAAGGTAGAGGGCTAAGGGAAAAACTGTTTTTT. Translation: CASSEYKGRGLREKLFF.

The chain has TRBV30 and TRBJ1-3; D not certain. Germline-derived CDR1 and CDR2 are GTSNPN and SVGIG (reference sequence). CDR3 length: 12 residues. V gave up 7 bases and J gave up 1 base, with 8 bases separating them. CDR3: CALTQSGNTIYF. CDR3 bases: TGTGCCTTGACACAGTCTGGAAACACCATATATTTT. The variable domain in full, completed from reference TRBV30 and TRBJ1-3, reads SQTIHQWPATLVQPVGSPLSLECTVEGTSNPNLYWYRQAAGRGLQLLFYSVGIGQISSEVPQNLSASRPQDRQFILSSKKLLLSDSGFYLCALTQSGNTIYFGEGSWLTVV.

This chain links TRBV4-3 with TRBJ1-1; a weak D match, TRBD1 (5 bases). Germline assignment: CDR1 LGHNA and CDR2 YSLEER. Between the trimmed V and J ends, which lost 3 bases and 7 bases, there was a span of 18 bases. CDR3 length: 15 amino acids. The CDR3 protein is CASSQGVGLYLEAFF. DNA for the CDR3: TGCGCCAGCAGCCAGGGTGTGGGACTTTATCTTGAAGCTTTCTTT.

The CDR3 is CASSGPTGGTGYTF. The CDR3 DNA reads TGTGCCAGCAGTGGCCCGACAGGGGGCACTGGCTACACCTTC. This chain connects TRBV28 to TRBJ1-2, with 10 bases identical to TRBD1. The CDR3 spans 14 residues. V trimming: 5 bases; J trimming: 7 bases; junction bases outside the gene matches: 7. Germline CDR1 MDHEN, CDR2 SYDVKM.

This clone was picked up one time. The genes are TRBV4-2 and TRBJ1-6; D not resolved. Trimming removed 0 bases from V and 0 bases from J, with 9 bases in between. Germline values: CDR1 LGHNA, CDR2 YNFKEQ. This CDR3 has 17 residues. The CDR3 is CASSQETPSSYNSPLHF. The CDR3 DNA follows: TGTGCCAGCAGCCAAGAAACCCCGAGCTCCTATAATTCACCCCTCCACTTT.

The J gene is TRBJ2-6, the V gene TRBV30, with TRBD1 matching 10 bases. This CDR3 is built from 18 residues. Germline CDR1 GTSNPN, CDR2 SVGIG (reference sequence). With 0 bases clipped from V and 4 bases from J, the junction kept 9 bases outside the gene matches. Written as DNA, the CDR3 is TGTGCCTGGAGTGTACGTCTACCGGGACAGGGGGGGGCCAACGTCCTGACTTTC. It specifies CAWSVRLPGQGGANVLTF.

This clone has only one observation. The chain carries TRBV28 and TRBJ2-3; TRBD1 is a possible D gene (6 bases). Per germline, CDR1 MDHEN and CDR2 SYDVKM. This CDR3 is built from 15 residues. V lost 11 bases to trimming and J lost 5 bases, with 23 bases between them. The DNA for the CDR3 is TGTGCCGCCCAACAGGGCGCGCTGGGTAAAGATACGCAGTATTTT. Encoded protein: CAAQQGALGKDTQYF.

The chain uses TRBV6-5 and TRBJ2-7; the match to TRBD1 covers 8 bases. Germline V gene sequence: CDR1 MNHEY, CDR2 SVGAGI. The CDR3 loop spans 13 amino acids. V shed 7 bases and J 7 bases; nucleotides not matched to a gene: 9. The CDR3: CASMTGALWEQYF. CDR3 in DNA: TGTGCCAGCATGACAGGGGCTCTTTGGGAGCAGTACTTC.

The rearrangement links TRBV4-3 to TRBJ2-4, with 9 bases aligning to TRBD1. This CDR3 contains 16 residues. Germline trimming cut 0 bases from V and 6 bases from J; bases unmatched to any gene: 6. Germline CDR1 LGHNA, CDR2 YSLEER. The CDR3 region has the DNA TGCGCCAGCAGCCAAGAGGGACAGGGCATGAGAAACATTCAGTACTTC. Protein: CASSQEGQGMRNIQYF.

This clone was observed once. V usage is TRBV28 and J usage is TRBJ1-4; possible D gene TRBD1, 5 bases. Looked up from germline, CDR1 is MDHEN and CDR2 is SYDVKM. The CDR3 sequence is 14 residues long. V lost 5 bases and J lost 8, with 15 bases in between. The CDR3: CASSGGLTDEKLFF. CDR3 in DNA: TGTGCCAGCAGTGGGGGACTGACCGACGAAAAACTGTTTTTT.

In its sample, this clone was seen a few times. The chain joins TRBV5-6 to TRBJ2-2, with TRBD1 identical over 7 bases. V lost 2 bases to trimming and J lost 7 bases; unmatched junction nucleotides: 11. The CDR3 runs to 16 residues. CDR1 is SGHDT, CDR2 YYEEEE, per germline. The CDR3 loop is CASSFYPTGRGGELFF. CDR3 sequence (DNA): TGTGCCAGCAGCTTCTACCCGACAGGGCGTGGCGGGGAGCTGTTTTTT.

The chain combines TRBV12-3 or TRBV12-4 with TRBJ1-2; 8 bases agree with TRBD1. This CDR3 comprises 12 residues. The trim removed 6 bases at V and 8 bases at J, leaving 5 bases unmatched. Here the CDR3 DNA reads TGTGCCAGCAGACGGACAGGGAGGGGCTACACCTTC. Its translation is CASRRTGRGYTF.

V and J are TRBV7-3 and TRBJ2-3; 8 bases map to TRBD2. The length of the CDR3 is 16 residues. Germline assignment: CDR1 SGHTA and CDR2 FQGTGA. The junction had 9 bases not matched to a gene; V was cut back by 1 base and J by 6 bases. CDR3 region: CASSLRRAGGGDTQYF. CDR3 DNA sequence: TGTGCCAGCAGCTTAAGGAGGGCGGGAGGCGGGGATACGCAGTATTTT.

The rearrangement joins TRBV10-3 to TRBJ2-3; 15 nucleotides align to TRBD2. The ends lost 8 bases at V and 5 bases at J; junction bases unmatched: 11. Germline V lookup: CDR1 ENHRY, CDR2 SYGVKD. The CDR3 is made up of 17 amino acids. CDR3 sequence reads: CAIGSRTSGGVIDTQYF. CDR3 nucleotide sequence: TGTGCCATCGGCTCCAGGACTAGCGGGGGGGTAATAGATACGCAGTATTTT.

This clone was counted a single time. V usage is TRBV4-3 and J usage is TRBJ2-5, with TRBD1 matching over 11 bases. The CDR3 loop spans 17 amino acids. Trimming removed 1 base from V and 4 bases from J; junction bases left unmatched: 8. Germline V gene sequence: CDR1 LGHNA, CDR2 YSLEER. The CDR3 spells CASSQGTGGGFGETQYF. CDR3 DNA: TGCGCCAGCAGCCAAGGGACAGGGGGCGGTTTCGGAGAGACCCAGTACTTC.

J is TRBJ2-7 and V is TRBV5-1; 9 bases line up with TRBD1. CDR1 and CDR2 (germline): SGHRS, YFSETQ. The CDR3 totals 14 residues. Losses at the gene ends were 5 bases for V and 4 bases for J; bases not matched to a gene: 7. CDR3 coding DNA: TGCGCCAGCAGTGGGGGACAGGGAGGGTACGAGCAGTACTTC. Amino acid sequence: CASSGGQGGYEQYF.

The V call is TRBV6-1, the J call TRBJ1-5; D ambiguous. Per germline, CDR1 MNHNS and CDR2 SASEGT. The CDR3 is made up of 14 amino acids. V lost 1 base, J lost 1 base, and 5 bases lay in between. CDR3 coding DNA: TGTGCCAGCAGTGAAGTCCAGAGCAATCAGCCCCAGCATTTT. Amino acid sequence: CASSEVQSNQPQHF.

In the case of this clone: The same CDR3 can be traced to other DNA sequences in this sample. The chain has TRBV20-1 and TRBJ2-7; possibly TRBD2 for D (5 bases). CDR1 DFQATT and CDR2 SNEGSKA come from the germline V gene (reference sequence). This CDR3 has 11 residues. Trimming removed 6 bases from V and 4 bases from J, with 10 bases in between. The CDR3 DNA reads as TGCAGTGCGCCACGAGGGTACGAGCAGTACTTC. Its translation is CSAPRGYEQYF.

The rearrangement joins TRBV5-1 to TRBJ2-5, with D perhaps matching TRBD1 (5 bases). Looked up from germline, CDR1 is SGHRS and CDR2 is YFSETQ. V lost 3 bases and J 4 bases, leaving 13 bases between the germline ends. This CDR3 contains 14 residues. The CDR3 sequence: CASSSSRATETQYF. Here the CDR3 DNA reads TGCGCCAGCAGCTCCTCCAGGGCGACAGAGACCCAGTACTTC.